The next 25 T cell receptor beta chains were all read from a single sample in a study of T cells in Graves' hyperthyroidism and ophthalmopathy. TCR beta CDR3 regions were amplified from RNA. The HTBI primer set was used in a first-round RT-PCR of the TCR CDR3. TCRdb reprocessed the multiplex PCR reads via MiXCR and lists one record per CDR3 protein. The sample holds nearly 600,000 distinct CDR3 sequences; approximately 15% are singletons and the top ten take 6.5% to 9%. Input material: blood. The source is a woman aged 18-29 years with Graves' ophthalmopathy.

This clonotype has a count of ten or more. This chain joins TRBV20-1 and TRBJ2-1, with D perhaps TRBD2 (5 bases). Trimming removed 3 bases from V and 0 bases from J, with 12 bases in between. There are 15 residues in the CDR3. Germline assignment: CDR1 DFQATT and CDR2 SNEGSKA (reference sequence). The CDR3 DNA reads TGCAGTGCTAGGGGAGCCCTACTCTCCTACAATGAGCAGTTCTTC. Its protein product is CSARGALLSYNEQFF.

This clonotype was counted only a few times. The V call is TRBV9, the J call TRBJ2-6; D possibly corresponds to TRBD2 (7 bases). The germline V and J ends were trimmed by 4 bases and 0 bases, with 17 bases remaining between them. CDR3 length: 18 amino acids. Germline V gene sequence: CDR1 SGDLS, CDR2 YYNGEE. CDR3 loop: CASSWGGGALSGANVLTF. The CDR3, as DNA: TGTGCCAGCAGCTGGGGAGGGGGGGCACTCTCTGGGGCCAACGTCCTGACTTTC.

This clonotype was counted only a few times. The J gene is TRBJ1-5, the V gene TRBV12-3 or TRBV12-4; 10 positions match TRBD1. CDR3 length: 16 amino acids. The V and J ends lost 2 bases and 3 bases, in that order; junction bases with no gene match: 4. CDR3 nucleotide sequence: TGTGCCAGCAGTTTAAGGGGACAGGGGAACAATCAGCCCCAGCATTTT. Translated: CASSLRGQGNNQPQHF.

There are many counts of this clonotype. V is TRBV6-1 and J is TRBJ2-7; tentative D call: TRBD2 (5 bases). The CDR3 is 13 residues long. In germline, CDR1 is MNHNS, CDR2 SASEGT. V lost 6 bases, J lost 2 bases, and 11 bases lay in between. The CDR3 DNA is TGTGCCAGCAGGGCCCGAGGGACCTACGAGCAGTACTTC. Translated: CASRARGTYEQYF.

This clonotype was detected ten times or more. V is TRBV7-2 and J is TRBJ1-1; D possibly corresponds to TRBD1 (5 bases). The CDR3 runs to 13 residues. Trimming removed 5 bases from V and 8 bases from J, with 15 bases in between. Per the germline V gene, CDR1 is SGHTA and CDR2 is FQGNSA. This CDR3 reads CASSPINPGEAFF. The CDR3 coding sequence is TGTGCCAGCAGCCCAATCAACCCAGGGGAAGCTTTCTTT.

This clonotype has a count of ten or more. The V gene is TRBV2, the J gene TRBJ2-7; the match to TRBD2 covers 7 bases. The germline V gene encodes CDR1 SNHLY and CDR2 FYNNEI. This CDR3 spans 15 amino acids. V lost 7 bases to trimming and J lost 2 bases; unmatched junction nucleotides: 11. CDR3 nucleotide sequence: TGTGCCAGCATCCCGCGAACTAGCGACACCTACGAGCAGTACTTC. Residues: CASIPRTSDTYEQYF.

In its sample, this clonotype was seen many times. V usage is TRBV18 and J usage is TRBJ1-1; D unclear. Trimming removed 1 base at V and 3 bases at J, with 6 bases between. Germline V CDR1 and CDR2: KGHSH, LQKENI. The CDR3 spans 13 residues. This CDR3 reads CASSPLGYTEAFF. The DNA of the CDR3 is TGTGCCAGCTCACCACTGGGTTACACTGAAGCTTTCTTT.

Comments on this clonotype: A junction end diverges from the germline sequence, so it may reflect a read error. The V and J genes are TRBV11-2 and TRBJ2-1; D is unresolved. The CDR3 has 13 amino acids. Germline V gene sequence: CDR1 SGHAT, CDR2 FQNNGV. CDR3 nucleotides: TGCGCCAGCAGCCCCGGGTTGACGGATGAGCAGTTCTTC. Encoded protein: CASSPGLTDEQFF. The variable domain in full, with the rest retrieved from reference TRBV11-2 and TRBJ2-1, is EAGVAQSPRYKIIEKRQSVAFWCNPISGHATLYWYQQILGQGPKLLIQFQNNGVVDDSQLPKDRFSAERLKGVDSTLKIQPAKLEDSAVYLCASSPGLTDEQFFGPGTRLTVL.

The chain combines TRBV7-9 with TRBJ1-2; D is unclear. The length of the CDR3 is 13 residues. CDR1 SEHNR and CDR2 FQNEAQ come from the germline V gene (reference sequence). Between the trimmed V and J ends, which lost 4 bases and 8 bases, there was a span of 14 bases. In DNA, the CDR3 is TGTGCCAGCAGCTCCCTAAGGGCGGGCGGCTACACCTTC. Residues: CASSSLRAGGYTF.

There are many counts of this clonotype. The chain employs TRBV13 and TRBJ2-3; 7 bases fit TRBD1. The CDR3 totals 14 residues. The J segment lost 6 bases and the V segment lost 5 bases, leaving 8 bases of the junction unmatched. CDR1 is PRHDT and CDR2 is FYEKMQ in the germline V gene (reference sequence). CDR3: CASSPTGAGDTQYF. The CDR3, as DNA: TGTGCCAGCAGCCCTACAGGGGCTGGGGATACGCAGTATTTT.

This sequence joins TRBV19 and TRBJ1-6; D not certain. V shed 1 base and J shed 8 bases, with 9 bases lying between them. Germline CDR1 reads LNHDA; CDR2 reads SQIVND (reference sequence). This CDR3 contains 14 residues. The CDR3 DNA sequence: TGTGCCAGTAGTATAGGCCCACGGGATTCACCCCTCCACTTT. It encodes CASSIGPRDSPLHF.

This clonotype was found many times. V and J are TRBV13 and TRBJ1-3; the D gene is possibly TRBD1 (6 bases). Germline-derived CDR1 and CDR2 are PRHDT and FYEKMQ (reference sequence). Trimming stripped 5 bases from V and 0 bases from J, with 17 bases between. The CDR3 runs to 17 residues. CDR3 region: CASSARYLGGSGNTIYF. In nucleotides, the CDR3 is TGTGCCAGCAGCGCACGTTATTTAGGGGGCTCTGGAAACACCATATATTTT. Variable domain in full (rest from reference TRBV13 and TRBJ1-3): AAGVIQSPRHLIKEKRETATLKCYPIPRHDTVYWYQQGPGQDPQFLISFYEKMQSDKGSIPDRFSAQQFSDYHSELNMSSLELGDSALYFCASSARYLGGSGNTIYFGEGSWLTVV.

The V gene is TRBV9, the J gene TRBJ2-5; D call uncertain. V lost 3 bases and J 0 bases, leaving 6 bases between the germline ends. Per the germline V gene, CDR1 is SGDLS and CDR2 is YYNGEE. The CDR3 runs 13 residues. CDR3 region: CASSGAYQETQYF. CDR3 coding DNA: TGTGCCAGCAGCGGAGCGTACCAAGAGACCCAGTACTTC. The variable domain in full, with the rest retrieved from reference TRBV9 and TRBJ2-5, is DSGVTQTPKHLITATGQRVTLRCSPRSGDLSVYWYQQSLDQGLQFLIQYYNGEERAKGNILERFSAQQFPDLHSELNLSSLELGDSALYFCASSGAYQETQYFGPGTRLLVL.

This clonotype turned up a few times. The chain uses TRBV4-1 and TRBJ2-7; 14 nucleotides match TRBD2. Germline-derived CDR1 and CDR2 are MGHRA and YSYEKL. Trimming cost V 3 bases and J 7 bases; bases outside gene matches: 14. There are 18 residues in the CDR3. This chain's CDR3 is CASSHWRRLAGGPSEQYF. CDR3 bases: TGCGCCAGCAGCCATTGGAGGAGACTAGCGGGAGGGCCTAGTGAGCAGTACTTC.

This clonotype was seen at least ten times. The rearrangement links TRBV28 to TRBJ2-2; the match to TRBD2 covers 7 bases. The CDR3 is 18 amino acids. CDR1 and CDR2 from the germline V gene are MDHEN and SYDVKM. J gave up 6 bases and V 6 bases, and 19 bases lay outside the gene matches. The CDR3 DNA reads as TGTGCCAGCAGCTACCGACGCGGTGTCGGGAGGAGAGCCGGGGAGCTGTTTTTT. Translated: CASSYRRGVGRRAGELFF.

This clonotype appeared many times. The gene calls are TRBV12-3 or TRBV12-4 and TRBJ2-1; TRBD2 matches at 7 bases. This CDR3 has 14 residues. The ends lost 4 bases at V and 4 bases at J; junction bases unmatched: 4. The CDR3 nucleotides are TGTGCCAGCAGTTCGGGAGCGGGGTACAATGAGCAGTTCTTC. Amino acid sequence: CASSSGAGYNEQFF.

This clonotype was picked up many times. This rearrangement joins TRBV2 to TRBJ2-5, with TRBD2 as a possible D gene (5 bases). The ends were cut back, 4 bases at V and 13 bases at J, with 22 bases in the middle. Germline V gives CDR1 SNHLY, CDR2 FYNNEI. CDR3 length equals 14 residues. Here the CDR3 reads CASSAGLLTRLAYF. CDR3 sequence (DNA): TGTGCCAGCAGTGCCGGACTCCTTACTAGGTTGGCGTACTTC.

This clonotype has ten or more counts. J is TRBJ2-1 and V is TRBV28; TRBD2 might be the D (5 bases). V was clipped by 3 bases and J by 3 bases, with 12 bases between them. Germline V gene sequence: CDR1 MDHEN, CDR2 SYDVKM. This CDR3 is 15 amino acids long. The CDR3 coding sequence is TGTGCCAGCAGTTTTGGGAGTTACGGCTACAATGAGCAGTTCTTC. Translated, it gives CASSFGSYGYNEQFF.

This clonotype was observed a few times. The chain recombines TRBV9 with TRBJ2-1, with no clear D. V was pared by 0 bases and J by 2 bases, with 9 bases between. The CDR3 extends over 15 amino acids. In germline, CDR1 is SGDLS, CDR2 YYNGEE. The CDR3 nucleotides are TGTGCCAGCAGCGTAGAGGCTAGGACCTACAATGAGCAGTTCTTC. Protein: CASSVEARTYNEQFF.

This clonotype was seen more than once but under ten times. The genes are TRBV6-1 and TRBJ1-1; 10 bases align to TRBD1. Trimming at V came to 4 bases and at J to 0 bases, leaving 8 bases not matched to a gene. The CDR3 is made up of 17 amino acids. The V gene's germline CDR1 is MNHNS and CDR2 SASEGT. The DNA for the CDR3 is TGTGCCAGCAGTGCGCGGACAGGGGGTGATATGAACACTGAAGCTTTCTTT. Its translation: CASSARTGGDMNTEAFF.

At least ten counts were recorded for this clonotype. The V gene is TRBV2, the J gene TRBJ1-2; 8 bases fit TRBD1. With V trimmed by 4 bases and J by 8 bases, 3 bases remained unmatched. CDR1 SNHLY and CDR2 FYNNEI come from the germline V gene. This CDR3 contains 12 residues. This CDR3 is CASSARQGGYTF. In DNA, the CDR3 is TGTGCCAGCAGTGCTCGACAGGGGGGCTACACCTTC.

The rearrangement joins TRBV27 to TRBJ2-7; TRBD2 matches 14 bases. This CDR3 has 17 amino acids. The germline gives CDR1 MNHEY, CDR2 SMNVEV (reference sequence). J lost 6 bases, V lost 5 bases, and 12 bases had no gene match. This CDR3 reads CASSLGLAGEKSTEQYF. The DNA of the CDR3 is TGTGCCAGCAGTCTGGGACTAGCGGGAGAAAAGTCTACCGAGCAGTACTTC.

In its sample, this clonotype was seen a few times. This sequence may be a read error, since a much larger clone differs from it by one base. This chain connects TRBV7-9 to TRBJ1-1, with D hard to call. CDR1 and CDR2 from the germline V gene are SEHNR and FQNEAQ (reference sequence). There are 14 residues in the CDR3. The CDR3, as DNA: TGTGCCAGCAGCTTTTTGGTACCGAACGCTGAAGCTTTCTTT. Its protein product is CASSFLVPNAEAFF.

This clonotype was seen ten or more times. The rearrangement links TRBV12-3 or TRBV12-4 to TRBJ2-3; D unresolved. The CDR3 spans 12 residues. Trimming took 3 bases from V and 6 from J, leaving 7 bases between them. The CDR3 DNA sequence: TGTGCCAGCAGTTTCTCGTCCGATACGCAGTATTTT. This sequence encodes CASSFSSDTQYF.

The chain carries TRBV5-5 and TRBJ2-7; 9 bases line up with TRBD1. This CDR3 has 16 residues. V lost 1 base and J lost 4; bases outside the gene matches: 9. Germline CDR1 is SGHKS and CDR2 is YYEKEE (reference sequence). The CDR3 DNA sequence: TGTGCCAGCAGCTTGTATCCCCGGGACAGGGAGTACGAGCAGTACTTC. As protein: CASSLYPRDREYEQYF. The whole variable domain, remainder taken from reference TRBV5-5 and TRBJ2-7, is DAGVTQSPTHLIKTRGQQVTLRCSPISGHKSVSWYQQVLGQGPQFIFQYYEKEERGRGNFPDRFSARQFPNYSSELNVNALLLGDSALYLCASSLYPRDREYEQYFGPGTRLTVT.